This T cell receptor beta chain was identified during a study of blood T cell repertoires in COVID-19 (dated by TCRdb to 2018 to 2021). A note on the overall study: Samples covering the acute and convalescent phases of COVID-19 were provided by collaborators in the United States, Italy and Spain. The samples were drawn from the first 160 participants of the ongoing ImmuneRACE study and from 1,254 subjects provided by 6 global collaborators. Where available, HLA class I and class II types were obtained from metadata supplied by the sample provider rather than from assay-based typing. Subjects who had been exposed to COVID-19, were actively infected with it, or had recovered from it provided the deeply sampled blood TCRbeta repertoires that made up the dataset. The sample metadata nearly always contained a de-identified subject ID, COVID-19 status, age in years and sex. The repertoires were made available in a free public database intended to serve as a resource for research on the immune response to SARS-CoV-2. The prospective study material was composed of cDNA or gDNA derived from T cells, B-cell-depleted T cells, or PBMCs. Study-level results and caveats: The quantity of clinical and demographic metadata differed by source and by participant and was supplied without curation.

Samples from volunteer blood donors who had recovered from COVID-19 were contributed by a second Seattle source. Collaborating institutions collected whole blood in K2EDTA tubes following their own protocols. For TCRbeta analysis, collaborators shipped samples in one of three forms: frozen whole blood, isolated PBMCs, or DNA extracted from either of those sample types. The immunoSEQ Assay, a bias-controlled multiplex PCR, was used to amplify TCRbeta CDR3 regions from genomic DNA. As for the original processing: The number of nucleated cells in each sample was estimated from the amplification of reference gene primers within the assay. To quantify the absolute abundance of each unique TCRbeta CDR3 rearrangement, sequence reads were collapsed and filtered. For each sample, productive Simpson clonality was calculated as the square root of Simpson's diversity index across productive rearrangements. This immuneACCESS table, as held by TCRdb, lists in-frame sequences with V and J called but not all clones. Of the missing ones, under half trace to an unresolved V gene in checked studies; the others have no known cause. D and trimming were read from the DNA, whereas the V and J calls and clone size are those reported in that table. Within this sample are more than 200,000 clones, with about 79% of them counted one time only. About 1.5% of the sample is held by the ten biggest clonotypes.

About this clone: Its cognate antigen has yet to be identified. No clone much larger than this one lies a single base away; base qualities are absent.

CDR1 and CDR2 are read off the germline V gene as MNHEY and SVGEGT. Relative to germline, V is 2 bases shorter and J is 4 bases shorter, with 12 bases between their ends. The CDR3 sequence holds 14 residues, the cysteine and phenylalanine included. CDR3 DNA only is kept here, 42 bases in frame from base 1. Material: peripheral blood. Here the chain combines TRBV6-2 or TRBV6-3 and TRBJ2-7, and possibly TRBD1, on 7 matching bases. This clonotype was sampled from a middle-aged woman who had recovered from COVID-19. The DNA sequence follows: TGTGCCAGCAGTTACAGACCAGGGGGGTACGAGCAGTACTTC. It encodes CASSYRPGGYEQYF.